The rows below give T cell receptor beta chains drawn from one sample of a study of cytomegalovirus exposure and HLA in healthy donors. The protocol was immunoSEQ multiplex PCR, while the TCRdb copy is restricted to in-frame clones and leaves out a portion. Among approximately 220,000 clones listed, around 76% were seen once. The sequenced sample was PBMCs. All receptors come from a man aged 35 to 55 in good health and CMV-seropositive. The CDR3 runs from the conserved cysteine through the conserved F or W. The order of the fields is clone size, J gene, D gene, V gene, CDR3 protein, CDR3 DNA. A D gene is named only where the DNA matches it firmly. Not every row has a clone size; where given, it reads once, few, many or a size class.

abundance: .; j_gene: TRBJ2-5; d_gene: TRBD2; v_gene: TRBV10-1; CDR3aa: CASSPEGVGGETQYF; CDR3nt: TGCGCCAGCAGCCCCGAGGGCGTCGGGGGGGAGACCCAGTACTTC
abundance: .; j_gene: TRBJ2-1; d_gene: .; v_gene: TRBV6-5; CDR3aa: CASSLRESYNEQFF; CDR3nt: TGTGCCAGCAGTTTACGGGAGTCCTACAATGAGCAGTTCTTC
abundance: .; j_gene: TRBJ2-1; d_gene: TRBD2; v_gene: TRBV10-1; CDR3aa: CASSESQVSGRWHEQFF; CDR3nt: TGCGCCAGCAGTGAGTCACAGGTTAGCGGGAGATGGCATGAGCAGTTCTTC
abundance: .; j_gene: TRBJ1-1; d_gene: .; v_gene: TRBV7-9; CDR3aa: CASSLDGPNTEAFF; CDR3nt: TGTGCCAGCAGCTTAGATGGCCCGAACACTGAAGCTTTCTTT
abundance: .; j_gene: TRBJ2-7; d_gene: TRBD1; v_gene: TRBV10-3; CDR3aa: CAISEPGDRAYEQYF; CDR3nt: TGTGCCATCAGTGAGCCGGGGGACAGGGCTTACGAGCAGTACTTC
abundance: .; j_gene: TRBJ1-4; d_gene: .; v_gene: TRBV27; CDR3aa: CASSSRQFATNEKLFF; CDR3nt: TGTGCCAGCAGTTCAAGACAGTTTGCAACTAATGAAAAACTGTTTTTT
abundance: .; j_gene: TRBJ1-1; d_gene: .; v_gene: TRBV9; CDR3aa: CASSVLTGINTEAFF; CDR3nt: TGTGCCAGCAGCGTACTAACAGGGATAAACACTGAAGCTTTCTTT
abundance: few; j_gene: TRBJ2-2; d_gene: TRBD2; v_gene: TRBV19; CDR3aa: CASQPGLSKVTGELFF; CDR3nt: TGTGCCAGCCAGCCGGGACTATCTAAAGTCACCGGGGAGCTGTTTTTT
abundance: .; j_gene: TRBJ2-2; d_gene: TRBD2; v_gene: TRBV5-1; CDR3aa: CASSSVAGVNTGELFF; CDR3nt: TGCGCCAGCAGCTCGGTAGCGGGAGTGAATACCGGGGAGCTGTTTTTT
abundance: .; j_gene: TRBJ2-1; d_gene: .; v_gene: TRBV5-1; CDR3aa: CASSTGHGGSSYNEQFF; CDR3nt: TGCGCCAGCAGCACAGGACACGGCGGTAGCTCCTACAATGAGCAGTTCTTC
abundance: .; j_gene: TRBJ2-5; d_gene: .; v_gene: TRBV11-2; CDR3aa: CASSLGGRQETQYF; CDR3nt: TGTGCCAGCAGCTTAGGCGGCCGCCAAGAGACCCAGTACTTC
abundance: .; j_gene: TRBJ2-5; d_gene: TRBD1; v_gene: TRBV10-3; CDR3aa: CAISTGQGTQETQYF; CDR3nt: TGTGCCATCAGTACGGGACAGGGGACCCAAGAGACCCAGTACTTC
abundance: once; j_gene: TRBJ2-1; d_gene: TRBD2; v_gene: TRBV5-1; CDR3aa: CASSLLAGEGNEQFF; CDR3nt: TGCGCCAGCAGCTTGTTAGCGGGAGAGGGGAATGAGCAGTTCTTC
abundance: few; j_gene: TRBJ2-7; d_gene: TRBD2; v_gene: TRBV4-1; CDR3aa: CASSYGASGSYEQYF; CDR3nt: TGCGCCAGCAGCTACGGGGCTAGCGGCTCCTACGAGCAGTACTTC
abundance: once; j_gene: TRBJ2-7; d_gene: TRBD1; v_gene: TRBV5-1; CDR3aa: CASTEPGTGSYEQYF; CDR3nt: TGCGCCAGCACCGAGCCCGGGACAGGGTCTTACGAGCAGTACTTC
abundance: .; j_gene: TRBJ2-2; d_gene: TRBD1; v_gene: TRBV19; CDR3aa: CASMGQGAIGELFF; CDR3nt: TGTGCCAGTATGGGACAGGGGGCGATCGGGGAGCTGTTTTTT
abundance: .; j_gene: TRBJ2-1; d_gene: .; v_gene: TRBV5-1; CDR3aa: CASSPTGNEQFF; CDR3nt: TGCGCCAGCAGCCCGACTGGGAATGAGCAGTTCTTC
abundance: .; j_gene: TRBJ2-2; d_gene: TRBD2; v_gene: TRBV11-2; CDR3aa: CASSSSSGRAAGELFF; CDR3nt: TGTGCCAGCAGCTCCTCTAGCGGGAGGGCAGCCGGGGAGCTGTTTTTT
abundance: .; j_gene: TRBJ2-5; d_gene: TRBD2; v_gene: TRBV5-1; CDR3aa: CASSLGTSGQETQYF; CDR3nt: TGCGCCAGCAGCCTCGGGACTAGCGGACAAGAGACCCAGTACTTC
abundance: .; j_gene: TRBJ2-7; d_gene: TRBD1; v_gene: TRBV9; CDR3aa: CASSPTTGQGSYEQYF; CDR3nt: TGTGCCAGCAGCCCTACCACGGGACAGGGCTCCTACGAGCAGTACTTC
abundance: .; j_gene: TRBJ2-2; d_gene: .; v_gene: TRBV7-3; CDR3aa: CASSFISSGGELFF; CDR3nt: TGTGCCAGCAGCTTCATTAGCTCTGGCGGGGAGCTGTTTTTT
abundance: .; j_gene: TRBJ2-5; d_gene: .; v_gene: TRBV7-9; CDR3aa: CASSPPGTSSQETQYF; CDR3nt: TGTGCCAGCAGCCCGCCCGGGACATCCTCCCAAGAGACCCAGTACTTC
abundance: once; j_gene: TRBJ2-5; d_gene: .; v_gene: TRBV27; CDR3aa: CASSYNLQETQYF; CDR3nt: TGTGCCAGCAGTTACAACCTCCAAGAGACCCAGTACTTC
abundance: .; j_gene: TRBJ1-5; d_gene: TRBD1; v_gene: TRBV27; CDR3aa: CASSFGRGSQPQHF; CDR3nt: TGTGCCAGCAGTTTCGGCAGGGGGTCCCAGCCCCAGCATTTT
abundance: .; j_gene: TRBJ1-1; d_gene: TRBD1; v_gene: TRBV11-2; CDR3aa: CASSSTSRTGDTEAFF; CDR3nt: TGTGCCAGCAGCTCAACTAGTAGGACAGGGGACACTGAAGCTTTCTTT
abundance: .; j_gene: TRBJ2-1; d_gene: TRBD1; v_gene: TRBV7-3; CDR3aa: CASSLRAGQGMGEQFF; CDR3nt: TGTGCCAGCAGCTTAAGAGCGGGACAGGGTATGGGTGAGCAGTTCTTC
abundance: .; j_gene: TRBJ2-1; d_gene: .; v_gene: TRBV2; CDR3aa: CAVGVEYNEQFF; CDR3nt: TGTGCCGTCGGGGTGGAGTACAATGAGCAGTTCTTC
abundance: .; j_gene: TRBJ1-3; d_gene: TRBD1; v_gene: TRBV9; CDR3aa: CASSAAGQGPAGNTIYF; CDR3nt: TGTGCCAGCAGCGCCGCTGGACAGGGCCCGGCTGGAAACACCATATATTTT
abundance: .; j_gene: TRBJ1-4; d_gene: .; v_gene: TRBV4-1; CDR3aa: CASSQPAWSEKLFF; CDR3nt: TGCGCCAGCAGCCAACCGGCGTGGAGTGAAAAACTGTTTTTT